This entry is about one TCR beta chain. The target antigen is unknown. This sample is drawn from a study of post-analysis software for immune sequencing data. Study-level information: The cohort encompassed relapsing-remitting, secondary progressive and progressive-relapsing multiple sclerosis disease courses.

The CDR3 has 15 residues. Per germline, CDR1 SNHLY and CDR2 FYNNEI. Deletions cut 2 bases from V and 0 bases from J, with 8 bases between. The TCR beta cDNA libraries carried unique molecular identifiers. Each CDR3 protein gets one entry after TCRdb re-called the PCR reads with MiXCR. The repertoire holds roughly 540,000 distinct CDR3 sequences, with roughly 34% as singletons. Overall study results and limits: Included in a set of about 5 TRBV segments more frequent in patients than controls were TRBV5-6, TRBV5-1 and TRBV20-1. Significantly decreased normalized Chao1 diversity was recorded for multiple sclerosis patients relative to controls. Strong co-clustering by F measure was evident for samples that had been prepared in the same batch.

Sequenced input: blood. This TCR came from a girl younger than 18 with multiple sclerosis. V usage is TRBV2 and J usage is TRBJ1-5; D remains ambiguous. In DNA, the CDR3 is TGTGCCAGCAGTGAACTCAGAGCTAGCAATCAGCCCCAGCATTTT. Encoded protein: CASSELRASNQPQHF.